These T cell receptor beta chains were read from a single sample in a study of identical twins. MiXCR, run by TCRdb on the 5' RACE reads, gives a single entry per CDR3 protein. Among approximately 700,000 distinct CDR3 sequences, around a sixth were seen once, and the ten largest hold around 13%. A further study also used this sample, focusing on T cells expressing NK-cell markers.

Specimen: PBMCs. All receptors derive from a woman younger than 35 in good health. Each CDR3 is given with its conserved first and last residue. A D gene is named only where the DNA matches it firmly. Expanded clones get a size class; other rows say once, few or many, or leave the size out.

size	V	J	D	CDR3	DNA
few	TRBV4-2	TRBJ2-3	.	CASSQGGVLGGSTDTQYF	TGTGCCAGCAGCCAAGGAGGAGTTTTGGGCGGGAGCACAGATACGCAGTATTTT
.	TRBV4-2	TRBJ2-1	TRBD2	CASSQVRAGASSYNEQFF	TGTGCCAGCAGCCAAGTAAGAGCGGGGGCGTCCTCCTACAATGAGCAGTTCTTC
.	TRBV2	TRBJ1-2	.	CASSDSALGYGYTF	TGTGCCAGCAGTGATAGTGCCCTAGGCTATGGCTACACCTTC
.	TRBV5-5	TRBJ2-7	TRBD1	CASSFTGTARYEQYF	TGTGCCAGCAGCTTTACCGGGACAGCCAGATACGAGCAGTACTTC
many	TRBV29-1	TRBJ2-1	.	CSVNTNRDYNEQFF	TGCAGCGTGAACACCAATCGGGACTACAATGAGCAGTTCTTC
few	TRBV28	TRBJ2-7	.	CASSLFGTQAYEQYF	TGTGCCAGCAGTTTATTCGGCACGCAAGCCTACGAGCAGTACTTC
few	TRBV12-3/TRBV12-4	TRBJ2-2	TRBD1	CASSLSGSGDRLLFF	TGTGCCAGCAGTTTATCGGGGTCGGGGGACAGGTTACTGTTTTTT
few	TRBV16	TRBJ1-6	.	CASSQSLSNSPLHF	TGTGCCAGCAGCCAATCACTCTCTAATTCACCCCTCCACTTT
.	TRBV28	TRBJ2-1	TRBD2	CASSWTSGDEQFF	TGTGCCAGCAGTTGGACTAGCGGGGATGAGCAGTTCTTC
few	TRBV6-1	TRBJ1-1	TRBD1	CASNTGESNTEAFF	TGTGCCAGCAATACAGGGGAGTCGAACACTGAAGCTTTCTTT
few	TRBV7-9	TRBJ2-3	TRBD2	CASSVSSGRSTDTQYF	TGTGCCAGCAGCGTTTCTAGCGGGAGGAGCACAGATACGCAGTATTTT
.	TRBV7-9	TRBJ2-7	.	CASSPPYRYEQYF	TGTGCCAGCAGCCCGCCCTATCGCTACGAGCAGTACTTC
.	TRBV10-3	TRBJ2-7	.	CAIRRAGYEQYF	TGTGCCATCAGGAGGGCGGGGTATGAGCAGTACTTC
few	TRBV9	TRBJ2-1	.	CASSVASSHEQFF	TGTGCCAGCAGCGTAGCAAGCAGCCATGAGCAGTTCTTC
few	TRBV7-9	TRBJ2-7	.	CASSLVLDTYEQYF	TGTGCCAGCAGCTTAGTCCTCGATACTTACGAGCAGTACTTC
.	TRBV15	TRBJ1-1	.	CATSRDYFSGTSYTEAFF	TGTGCCACCAGCAGAGACTACTTTTCCGGGACATCTTACACTGAAGCTTTCTTT
few	TRBV3-1	TRBJ2-2	TRBD1	CASSSRTGQGRGELFF	TGTGCCAGCAGCTCAAGGACGGGACAGGGACGCGGGGAGCTGTTTTTT
.	TRBV7-2	TRBJ2-1	.	CASSSGMYNEQFF	TGTGCCAGCAGCTCGGGAATGTACAATGAGCAGTTCTTC
many	TRBV12-3/TRBV12-4	TRBJ2-3	.	CASSLQDWGHTQYF	TGTGCCAGCAGTCTTCAGGACTGGGGACATACGCAGTATTTT
few	TRBV5-1	TRBJ2-7	.	CASSYPRGTLDEQYF	TGCGCCAGCAGCTACCCTAGGGGGACCCTGGACGAGCAGTACTTC
few	TRBV20-1	TRBJ1-1	.	CSARRGHRNTEAFF	TGCAGTGCTAGGAGGGGACATAGGAACACTGAAGCTTTCTTT
few	TRBV5-5	TRBJ1-1	.	CASSSSGGAFF	TGTGCCAGCAGCTCCTCCGGTGGAGCTTTCTTT
.	TRBV5-6	TRBJ2-7	TRBD2	CASSLAGRAGVNEQYF	TGTGCCAGCAGCTTGGCGGGCCGGGCGGGAGTAAACGAGCAGTACTTC
.	TRBV12-3/TRBV12-4	TRBJ1-4	.	CASRGGPRAEKLFF	TGTGCCAGCAGGGGAGGACCACGGGCGGAAAAACTGTTTTTT
.	TRBV20-1	TRBJ2-7	TRBD1	CSARRQGVSYEQYF	TGCAGTGCTAGAAGGCAGGGGGTCTCCTACGAGCAGTACTTC
.	TRBV6-2/TRBV6-3	TRBJ2-1	.	CASLSVGEQFF	TGTGCCAGCCTCAGTGTAGGGGAGCAGTTCTTC
.	TRBV6-1	TRBJ1-5	TRBD1	CASDEDRDNQPQHF	TGTGCCAGCGACGAGGACAGGGACAATCAGCCCCAGCATTTT